This T cell receptor (beta chain) was documented in a study of radiotherapy plus CTLA-4 blockade in lung cancer. Study as a whole: Disease control was seen in 30% to 35% of patients, objective responses in approximately 20%.

The table lists this clone with a few counts. J lost 5 bases, V lost 6 bases, and 4 bases had no gene match. Germline CDR1 MNHEY, CDR2 SVGAGI. The CDR3 has 13 residues. The study gave focal radiation plus ipilimumab CTLA-4 blockade to patients with chemo-refractory metastatic non-small-cell lung cancer. TCRdb's copy holds only in-frame clones and misses some; the assay was immunoSEQ multiplex PCR. Of tens of thousands of clones in the sample, around three quarters are singletons; the top ten hold about a sixth. Here the sequenced sample was peripheral blood, taken from a patient treated with radiotherapy plus ipilimumab. The chain links TRBV6-5 to TRBJ1-5; 7 bases fit TRBD1. This TCR was recovered from a human donor with non-small cell lung cancer that progressed on radiotherapy plus ipilimumab. The CDR3 DNA reads TGTGCCAGCAGCGGGGACAGAGATCAGCCCCAGCATTTT. Its translation is CASSGDRDQPQHF.